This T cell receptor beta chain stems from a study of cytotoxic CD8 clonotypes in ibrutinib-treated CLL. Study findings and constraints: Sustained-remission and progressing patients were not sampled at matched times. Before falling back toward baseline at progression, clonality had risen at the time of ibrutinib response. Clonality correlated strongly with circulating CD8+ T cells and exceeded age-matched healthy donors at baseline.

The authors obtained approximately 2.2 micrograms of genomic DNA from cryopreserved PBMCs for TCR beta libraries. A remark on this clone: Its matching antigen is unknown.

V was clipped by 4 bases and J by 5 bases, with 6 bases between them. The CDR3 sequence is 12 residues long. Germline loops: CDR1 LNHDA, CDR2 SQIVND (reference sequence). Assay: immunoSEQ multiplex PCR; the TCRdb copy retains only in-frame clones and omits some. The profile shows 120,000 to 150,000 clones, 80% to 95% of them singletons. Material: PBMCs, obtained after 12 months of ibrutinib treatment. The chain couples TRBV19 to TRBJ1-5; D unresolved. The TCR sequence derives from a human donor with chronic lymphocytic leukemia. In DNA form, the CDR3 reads TGTGCCAGTAGTACATTTTATCAGCCCCAGCATTTT. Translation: CASSTFYQPQHF.